A single sample is the source of the 14 T cell receptor beta chains below, sequenced in a study of blood T cell repertoires in COVID-19. This table comes from immunoSEQ multiplex PCR, and its TCRdb copy is limited to in-frame clones, with some not included. The data hold around 260,000 clones, with around 86% observed a single time. Sample: peripheral blood. The receptors derive from a man between 40 and 49 years old who had recovered from COVID-19.

This rearrangement joins TRBV2 to TRBJ2-7; 10 nucleotides align to TRBD2. V trimming: 2 bases; J trimming: 3 bases; junction bases outside the gene matches: 10. The V gene's germline CDR1 is SNHLY and CDR2 FYNNEI. The CDR3 is 17 residues long. CDR3: CASSERASGSFGYEQYF. The CDR3 region has the DNA TGTGCCAGCAGTGAAAGGGCTAGCGGGAGTTTCGGCTACGAGCAGTACTTC.

The chain joins TRBV30 to TRBJ1-5; D is uncertain. CDR1 and CDR2 (germline): GTSNPN, SVGIG (reference sequence). Deletions cut 3 bases from V and 2 bases from J, with 14 bases between. There are 15 residues in the CDR3. The CDR3 is CAWSHTLGGNQPQHF. The DNA of the CDR3 is TGTGCCTGGAGCCACACCCTCGGGGGCAATCAGCCCCAGCATTTT.

The V and J genes are TRBV5-1 and TRBJ1-2; 9 bases match TRBD1. Germline CDR1 SGHRS, CDR2 YFSETQ. This CDR3 is 17 amino acids long. Trimming took 0 bases from V and 0 from J; bases not matched to a gene: 6. The CDR3 sequence is CASSLGGTGPANYGYTF. The CDR3 DNA sequence: TGCGCCAGCAGCTTGGGGGGGACAGGGCCGGCTAACTATGGCTACACCTTC.

This chain connects TRBV3-1 (or the pseudogene TRBV3-2) to TRBJ2-7; perhaps TRBD1 as D (6 bases). This CDR3 contains 13 residues. Trimming shortened V by 2 bases and J by 10 bases, and 15 bases separated the two germline ends. Germline V gives CDR1 LGHDT, CDR2 YNNKEL (reference sequence). Written as DNA, the CDR3 is TGTGCCAGCAGCCAAACAACTAGGGGGTCCCAGTACTTC. It specifies CASSQTTRGSQYF.

CDR3: CASSQVRGGRTGELFF. Written as DNA, the CDR3 is TGTGCCAGCAGCCAAGTGCGAGGGGGCAGGACCGGGGAGCTGTTTTTT. This chain connects TRBV3-1 (or the pseudogene TRBV3-2) to TRBJ2-2, with TRBD1 matching over 7 bases. Germline V CDR1 and CDR2: LGHDT, YNNKEL (reference sequence). The junction had 7 bases not matched to a gene; V was cut back by 1 base and J by 5 bases. There are 16 residues in the CDR3.

V is TRBV18 and J is TRBJ2-3, with 7 nucleotides matching TRBD1. Germline CDR1 reads KGHSH; CDR2 reads LQKENI. V was clipped by 3 bases and J by 0 bases; unmatched bases: 18. This CDR3 has 20 residues. The CDR3 coding sequence is TGTGCCAGCTCACCCGGCAGGGGGTCTCTACCCTATTCTAGCACAGATACGCAGTATTTT. Translation: CASSPGRGSLPYSSTDTQYF.

The CDR3 nucleotides are TGTGCCAGCAGCCGTACGGGACTAGGAGGTTACGAGCAGTACTTC. Translation: CASSRTGLGGYEQYF. The V call is TRBV4-2, the J call TRBJ2-7, with 8 bases aligning to TRBD2. With 4 bases clipped from V and 4 bases from J, the junction kept 9 bases outside the gene matches. The CDR3 spans 15 residues. CDR1 and CDR2 from the germline V gene are LGHNA and YNFKEQ.

CDR3 coding DNA: TGTGCCAGCAGTTCCCCGGGAGTTTCCTACAATGAGCAGTTCTTC. It yields the protein CASSSPGVSYNEQFF. This sequence joins TRBV6-5 and TRBJ2-1; possibly TRBD2 for D (6 bases). The CDR3 spans 15 residues. Germline V gene lookup returns CDR1 MNHEY and CDR2 SVGAGI. V was cut by 4 bases and J by 1 base, with 11 bases left in between.

This clone was seen once. The J gene is TRBJ2-1, the V gene TRBV3-1 (or the pseudogene TRBV3-2); a possible D gene is TRBD2 (6 bases). This CDR3 comprises 18 residues. Trimming shortened V by 0 bases and J by 0 bases, and 15 bases separated the two germline ends. Per germline, CDR1 LGHDT and CDR2 YNNKEL (reference sequence). CDR3 region: CASSQDSGAGSSYNEQFF. CDR3 in DNA: TGTGCCAGCAGCCAAGACTCTGGGGCGGGGAGCTCCTACAATGAGCAGTTCTTC.

This chain joins TRBV14 and TRBJ1-2; the D is unclear. From germline, CDR1 is SGHDN and CDR2 FVKESK. The CDR3 has 14 residues. Trimming pared 1 base from V and 4 bases from J, leaving 10 bases between. In nucleotides, the CDR3 is TGTGCCAGCAGCCAAGCAGAGGGCCCCTATGGCTACACCTTC. Translation gives CASSQAEGPYGYTF.

The gene calls are TRBV10-3 and TRBJ1-5, with a weak D call TRBD1 (6 bases). Trimming pared 7 bases from V and 6 bases from J, leaving 25 bases between. Germline CDR1 and CDR2: ENHRY and SYGVKD. This CDR3 comprises 17 residues. In nucleotides, the CDR3 is TGTGCCATCACTTACCGAAGGGGGGGTCGGCGGCGTCAGCCCCAGCATTTT. Its protein is CAITYRRGGRRRQPQHF.

The genes are TRBV10-3 and TRBJ2-4; 8 positions match TRBD2. Trimming removed 2 bases from V and 0 bases from J; junction bases left unmatched: 6. The CDR3 totals 17 residues. Germline values: CDR1 ENHRY, CDR2 SYGVKD. The CDR3 DNA reads TGTGCCATCAGTGAGAGGGCGGGGGGTGAAGCCAAAAACATTCAGTACTTC. Translated, it gives CAISERAGGEAKNIQYF.

The gene calls are TRBV6-5 and TRBJ1-6, with 12 bases that match TRBD1. Per the germline V gene, CDR1 is MNHEY and CDR2 is SVGAGI. J gave up 8 bases and V 8 bases, and 1 base lay outside the gene matches. The CDR3 spans 13 residues. DNA of the CDR3: TGTGCCAGCCGGGACAGGGGGCATTCACCCCTCCACTTT. It codes for CASRDRGHSPLHF.

The rearrangement links TRBV30 to TRBJ2-7; D remains unclear. Looked up from germline, CDR1 is GTSNPN and CDR2 is SVGIG (reference sequence). V lost 3 bases and J 4 bases, leaving 10 bases between the germline ends. The CDR3 spans 12 residues. CDR3 sequence reads: CAWSPTGYEQYF. CDR3 DNA sequence: TGTGCCTGGAGCCCGACCGGGTACGAGCAGTACTTC.